The 7 T cell receptor beta chains listed next were all sequenced from one sample in a study of blood T cell repertoires in COVID-19. Sequencing was performed with immunoSEQ multiplex PCR; in TCRdb, only in-frame clones are kept and a portion is missing. The repertoire holds about 140,000 clones, with approximately 84% as singletons. The specimen was peripheral blood. Receptors were obtained from a human donor with acute or convalescent COVID-19. The donor label of this sample is uncertain.

This clone came up once. CDR3 nucleotide sequence: TGTGCCAGCAGCCGCGGGGGAGGAACTGAAGCTTTCTTT. Translation: CASSRGGGTEAFF. V and J are TRBV6-5 and TRBJ1-1; possible D gene TRBD1, 5 bases. Germline loops: CDR1 MNHEY, CDR2 SVGAGI. This CDR3 has 13 amino acids. Trimming left V 6 bases short and J 5 bases short, with 13 bases between.

A single count supports this clone. The genes are TRBV29-1 and TRBJ1-1; 7 positions agree with TRBD1. Looked up from germline, CDR1 is SQVTM and CDR2 is ANQGSEA. V gave up 4 bases and J gave up 2 bases; unmatched junction bases: 4. The CDR3 consists of 13 residues. The CDR3 spells CSVAGTDNTEAFF. The DNA of the CDR3 is TGCAGCGTTGCAGGGACAGATAACACTGAAGCTTTCTTT.

V gene TRBV3-1 (or the pseudogene TRBV3-2) combines with J gene TRBJ1-1, with 9 nucleotides matching TRBD1. The germline V gene encodes CDR1 LGHDT and CDR2 YNNKEL (reference sequence). This CDR3 has 16 amino acids. V was clipped by 0 bases and J by 4 bases; unmatched bases: 6. The CDR3 spells CASSQEGGQGPTEAFF. The CDR3 nucleotides read TGTGCCAGCAGCCAAGAGGGGGGACAGGGCCCCACTGAAGCTTTCTTT.

This clone showed up just a few times. The chain carries TRBV27 and TRBJ1-2; 8 bases agree with TRBD1. V shed 6 bases, J shed 1 base, and the junction held 10 bases outside the gene matches. Per the germline V gene, CDR1 is MNHEY and CDR2 is SMNVEV (reference sequence). The CDR3 contains 16 residues. CDR3 bases: TGTGCCAGCAGCCGAGACAGGGGTGGGGGTAACTATGGCTACACCTTC. Translation gives CASSRDRGGGNYGYTF.

The genes are TRBV19 and TRBJ1-5; 8 bases are a match to TRBD1. The CDR3 sequence is 14 residues long. The junction had 2 bases not matched to a gene; V was cut back by 1 base and J by 6 bases. Germline loops: CDR1 LNHDA, CDR2 SQIVND (reference sequence). CDR3 DNA sequence: TGTGCCAGTAGTATAGCAGGGGGCGGTCAGCCCCAGCATTTT. Translating it yields CASSIAGGGQPQHF.

V is TRBV5-1 and J is TRBJ1-1; tentatively, D is TRBD1 (5 bases). Germline CDR1 is SGHRS and CDR2 is YFSETQ. The V and J ends lost 2 bases and 1 base respectively, with 9 bases between them. CDR3 length: 14 residues. Here the CDR3 DNA reads TGCGCCAGCAGCTTTGAACAGGCGAACACTGAAGCTTTCTTT. It encodes CASSFEQANTEAFF.

The table lists this clone with a count of one. The genes are TRBV5-4 and TRBJ2-2, with D unclear. Trimming shortened V by 4 bases and J by 6 bases, and 16 bases separated the two germline ends. This CDR3 has 15 amino acids. The germline V gene encodes CDR1 SGHNT and CDR2 YYREEE (reference sequence). The CDR3 nucleotides read TGTGCCAGCAGCCCCCCAGGAATTCCGTCCGGGGAGCTGTTTTTT. It translates to CASSPPGIPSGELFF.